Listed below are T cell receptor beta chains from one sample, sequenced in a study of blood T cell repertoires in COVID-19. Assay: immunoSEQ multiplex PCR; the TCRdb copy retains only in-frame clones and omits some. The repertoire includes about 470,000 clones, roughly nine tenths of them detected once, and roughly 0.7% sits in the top ten. Sequenced input: PBMCs or T cells enriched from blood (not recorded which). The receptors come from a woman aged 18 to 35 who had recovered from COVID-19. Each CDR3 is given with its conserved first and last residue. D genes are given only for firm matches. Clone size is not always given. Where it is, it says once, few, many or a class for expanded clones.

CDR3 protein: CASSPGAGANVLTF; CDR3 DNA: TGTGCCAGCAGTCCCGGTGCTGGGGCCAACGTCCTGACTTTC; clone size: few; V gene: TRBV6-4; J gene: TRBJ2-6; D gene: .
CDR3 protein: CASSSTPGTEAFF; CDR3 DNA: TGTGCCAGCAGTTCGACGCCGGGGACTGAAGCTTTCTTT; clone size: .; V gene: TRBV12-3/TRBV12-4; J gene: TRBJ1-1; D gene: .
CDR3 protein: CASSAGGTEAFF; CDR3 DNA: TGTGCCAGCAGTGCCGGGGGCACTGAAGCTTTCTTT; clone size: .; V gene: TRBV6-1; J gene: TRBJ1-1; D gene: .
CDR3 protein: CASSPQGRNEQYF; CDR3 DNA: TGTGCCAGCAGCCCCCAGGGTAGGAACGAGCAGTACTTC; clone size: .; V gene: TRBV14; J gene: TRBJ2-7; D gene: .
CDR3 protein: CASSPGGGYGYTF; CDR3 DNA: TGTGCCAGCAGCCCCGGGGGTGGCTATGGCTACACCTTC; clone size: .; V gene: TRBV9; J gene: TRBJ1-2; D gene: .
CDR3 protein: CASSPAGPSNEKLFF; CDR3 DNA: TGTGCCAGCAGTCCTGCAGGGCCCAGTAATGAAAAACTGTTTTTT; clone size: .; V gene: TRBV28; J gene: TRBJ1-4; D gene: .
CDR3 protein: CASSDGTGDTQYF; CDR3 DNA: TGTGCCAGCAGTGATGGCACAGGGGATACGCAGTATTTT; clone size: .; V gene: TRBV2; J gene: TRBJ2-3; D gene: .
CDR3 protein: CASSQFPRQGTWTEAFF; CDR3 DNA: TGTGCCAGCAGCCAGTTTCCGAGACAGGGTACGTGGACTGAAGCTTTCTTT; clone size: .; V gene: TRBV3-1/TRBV3-2; J gene: TRBJ1-1; D gene: TRBD1
CDR3 protein: CASTRDRAADTEAFF; CDR3 DNA: TGTGCCAGTACCCGGGACAGGGCGGCGGACACTGAAGCTTTCTTT; clone size: .; V gene: TRBV19; J gene: TRBJ1-1; D gene: TRBD1
CDR3 protein: CAWSPEGTVVYGYTF; CDR3 DNA: TGTGCCTGGAGTCCCGAGGGGACAGTCGTCTATGGCTACACCTTC; clone size: .; V gene: TRBV30; J gene: TRBJ1-2; D gene: TRBD1
CDR3 protein: CASSITLTGARPSNQPQHF; CDR3 DNA: TGTGCCAGTAGTATCACCCTGACAGGGGCCCGTCCTAGCAATCAGCCCCAGCATTTT; clone size: .; V gene: TRBV19; J gene: TRBJ1-5; D gene: TRBD1
CDR3 protein: CARKPRGSPRGDQYF; CDR3 DNA: TGTGCCAGGAAGCCAAGGGGGTCCCCCCGAGGAGACCAGTACTTC; clone size: once; V gene: TRBV21-1; J gene: TRBJ2-5; D gene: .
CDR3 protein: CASSPYGTSGVEQFF; CDR3 DNA: TGCGCCAGCAGCCCTTACGGGACTAGCGGGGTCGAGCAGTTCTTC; clone size: .; V gene: TRBV4-1; J gene: TRBJ2-1; D gene: TRBD2
CDR3 protein: CAWSRRRGGRRDTQYF; CDR3 DNA: TGTGCCTGGAGTAGGCGGCGGGGGGGCCGAAGAGATACGCAGTATTTT; clone size: .; V gene: TRBV30; J gene: TRBJ2-3; D gene: TRBD2
CDR3 protein: CASSLDRGTIEQYF; CDR3 DNA: TGTGCCAGCAGCTTGGACCGAGGTACGATCGAGCAGTACTTC; clone size: .; V gene: TRBV5-4; J gene: TRBJ2-7; D gene: .
CDR3 protein: CSVAGLLGTEAFF; CDR3 DNA: TGCAGCGTCGCGGGACTTTTAGGCACTGAAGCTTTCTTT; clone size: .; V gene: TRBV29-1; J gene: TRBJ1-1; D gene: .
CDR3 protein: CASSDSTAWDSNQPQHF; CDR3 DNA: TGTGCCAGCAGTGACTCGACCGCGTGGGACTCCAATCAGCCCCAGCATTTT; clone size: .; V gene: TRBV6-4; J gene: TRBJ1-5; D gene: .
CDR3 protein: CASSRQENQPQHF; CDR3 DNA: TGCGCCAGCTCGCGACAGGAGAATCAGCCCCAGCATTTT; clone size: .; V gene: TRBV4-1; J gene: TRBJ1-5; D gene: .
CDR3 protein: CASSPGQGAVWDTEAFF; CDR3 DNA: TGTGCCAGCAGCCCAGGACAGGGGGCTGTTTGGGACACTGAAGCTTTCTTT; clone size: .; V gene: TRBV3-1/TRBV3-2; J gene: TRBJ1-1; D gene: TRBD1
CDR3 protein: CATSRDDSAYEQYF; CDR3 DNA: TGTGCCACCAGCAGAGATGACAGCGCCTACGAGCAGTACTTC; clone size: few; V gene: TRBV15; J gene: TRBJ2-7; D gene: .
CDR3 protein: CASSQGFPGDRGNYGYTF; CDR3 DNA: TGTGCCAGCAGCCAAGGATTTCCTGGGGACAGGGGGAACTATGGCTACACCTTC; clone size: few; V gene: TRBV3-1/TRBV3-2; J gene: TRBJ1-2; D gene: TRBD1
CDR3 protein: CASSISWGGNQPQHF; CDR3 DNA: TGTGCCAGTAGTATTTCCTGGGGGGGCAATCAGCCCCAGCATTTT; clone size: few; V gene: TRBV19; J gene: TRBJ1-5; D gene: .
CDR3 protein: CASSPGGGGGREQFF; CDR3 DNA: TGTGCCAGCAGCCCAGGGGGCGGAGGGGGGCGTGAGCAGTTCTTC; clone size: .; V gene: TRBV7-9; J gene: TRBJ2-1; D gene: TRBD1
CDR3 protein: CASSPRTGSSTDTQYF; CDR3 DNA: TGTGCCAGCTCACCAAGGACAGGGTCTAGCACAGATACGCAGTATTTT; clone size: once; V gene: TRBV18; J gene: TRBJ2-3; D gene: TRBD1
CDR3 protein: CASSEAYLEGAYGYTF; CDR3 DNA: TGTGCCAGCAGTGAGGCTTACCTTGAGGGGGCATACGGCTACACCTTC; clone size: .; V gene: TRBV6-1; J gene: TRBJ1-2; D gene: TRBD1
CDR3 protein: CASSLGGYGYTF; CDR3 DNA: TGTGCCAGCAGTTTGGGGGGCTATGGCTACACCTTC; clone size: .; V gene: TRBV28; J gene: TRBJ1-2; D gene: .
CDR3 protein: CASSPTQGIGNTIYF; CDR3 DNA: TGCGCCAGCAGCCCTACCCAGGGGATAGGAAACACCATATATTTT; clone size: .; V gene: TRBV4-1; J gene: TRBJ1-3; D gene: .